The present T cell receptor beta chain was sequenced within a study of OX40 agonist ivuxolimab in advanced cancers. Profiling relied on immunoSEQ multiplex PCR, and the TCRdb table lists in-frame clones only, not all of them. There are some 18,000 clones in the sample; approximately 85% occur only once, and approximately 60% lies in the top ten. With regard to this clone: The antigen is not known.

The CDR3 is made up of 13 amino acids. CDR1 SEHNR and CDR2 FQNEAQ come from the germline V gene (reference sequence). The V end was cut by 10 bases, the J end by 3 bases, with 13 bases between. Baseline was the first blood sampling point, followed by cycle 4 day 1 and cycle 7 day 1. Study-wide findings and caveats: At doses 0.1 to 3.0 mg/kg, CD4+ and CD8+ clones expanded. The mean number of expanded clones was higher in CD8+ T cells than in CD4+. Expansion of clones was among the lowest in partial responders at 0.1-3.0 mg/kg.

This sequence joins TRBV7-9 and TRBJ2-1; D uncertain. The TCR comes from an adult with an advanced solid tumor such as melanoma, head and neck, liver or kidney cancer. The sample here was CD4+ or CD8+ T cells sorted from blood, taken in a trial of the OX40 agonist ivuxolimab. In DNA form, the CDR3 reads TGTGCCATCTCGATTGGGAACTACAATGAGCAGTTCTTC. This translates into CAISIGNYNEQFF.